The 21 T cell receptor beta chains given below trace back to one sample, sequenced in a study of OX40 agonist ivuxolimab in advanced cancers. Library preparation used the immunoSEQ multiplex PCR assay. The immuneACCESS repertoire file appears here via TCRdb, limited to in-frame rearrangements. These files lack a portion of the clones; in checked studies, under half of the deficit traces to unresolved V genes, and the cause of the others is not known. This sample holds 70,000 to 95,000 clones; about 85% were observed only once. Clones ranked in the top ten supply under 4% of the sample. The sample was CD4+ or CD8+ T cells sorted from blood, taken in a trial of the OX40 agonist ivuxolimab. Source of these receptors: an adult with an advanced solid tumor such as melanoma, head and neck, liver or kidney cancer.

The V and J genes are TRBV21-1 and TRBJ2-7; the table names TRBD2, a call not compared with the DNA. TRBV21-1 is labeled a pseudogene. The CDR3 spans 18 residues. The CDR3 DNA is TGTGCCAGCAGCAAACCGATCTTTGGGACTAGCAGAACCTACGAGCAGTACTTC. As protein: CASSKPIFGTSRTYEQYF.

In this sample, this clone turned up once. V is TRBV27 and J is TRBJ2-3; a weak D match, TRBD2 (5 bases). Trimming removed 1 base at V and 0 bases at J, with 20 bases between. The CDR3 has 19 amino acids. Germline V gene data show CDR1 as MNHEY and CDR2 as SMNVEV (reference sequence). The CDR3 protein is CASSLFSMGSAGSTDTQYF. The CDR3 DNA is TGTGCCAGCAGTTTATTTTCCATGGGTAGCGCAGGAAGCACAGATACGCAGTATTTT.

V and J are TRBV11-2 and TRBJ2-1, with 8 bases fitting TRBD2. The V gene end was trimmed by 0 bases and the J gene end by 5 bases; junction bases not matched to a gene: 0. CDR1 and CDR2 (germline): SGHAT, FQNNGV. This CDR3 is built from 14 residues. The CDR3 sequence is CASSLDSGNNEQFF. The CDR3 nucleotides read TGTGCCAGCAGCTTAGATAGCGGGAACAATGAGCAGTTCTTC.

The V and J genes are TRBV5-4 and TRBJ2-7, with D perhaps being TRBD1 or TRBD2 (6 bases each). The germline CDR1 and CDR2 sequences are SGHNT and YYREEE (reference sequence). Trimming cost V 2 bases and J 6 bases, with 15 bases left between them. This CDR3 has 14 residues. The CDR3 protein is CASSLPGASGEQYF. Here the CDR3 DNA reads TGTGCCAGCAGCTTACCGGGGGCGTCAGGCGAGCAGTACTTC.

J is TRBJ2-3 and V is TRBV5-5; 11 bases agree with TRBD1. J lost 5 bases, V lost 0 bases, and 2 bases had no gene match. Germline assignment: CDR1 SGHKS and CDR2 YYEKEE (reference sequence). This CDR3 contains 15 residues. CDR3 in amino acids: CASSLAGQGGDTQYF. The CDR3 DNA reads TGTGCCAGCAGCTTGGCGGGACAGGGGGGAGATACGCAGTATTTT.

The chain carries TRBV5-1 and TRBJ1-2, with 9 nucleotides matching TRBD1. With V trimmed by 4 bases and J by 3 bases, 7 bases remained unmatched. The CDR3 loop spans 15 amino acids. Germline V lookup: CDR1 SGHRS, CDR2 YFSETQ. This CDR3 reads CASSPGDRAYYGYTF. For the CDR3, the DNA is TGCGCCAGCAGCCCTGGGGACAGGGCTTACTATGGCTACACCTTC.

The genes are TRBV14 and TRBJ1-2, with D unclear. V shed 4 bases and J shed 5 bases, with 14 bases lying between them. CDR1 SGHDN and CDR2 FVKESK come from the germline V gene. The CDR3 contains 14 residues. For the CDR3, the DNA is TGTGCCAGCAGCCGTGGACGGTGGGGATATGGCTACACCTTC. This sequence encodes CASSRGRWGYGYTF.

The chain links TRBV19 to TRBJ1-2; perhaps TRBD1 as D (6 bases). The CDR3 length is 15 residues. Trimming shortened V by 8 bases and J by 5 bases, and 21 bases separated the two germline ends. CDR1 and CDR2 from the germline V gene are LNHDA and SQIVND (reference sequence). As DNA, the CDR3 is TGTGCCAGTCTTGACAGGCACCTGGGCGAGTATGGCTACACCTTC. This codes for CASLDRHLGEYGYTF.

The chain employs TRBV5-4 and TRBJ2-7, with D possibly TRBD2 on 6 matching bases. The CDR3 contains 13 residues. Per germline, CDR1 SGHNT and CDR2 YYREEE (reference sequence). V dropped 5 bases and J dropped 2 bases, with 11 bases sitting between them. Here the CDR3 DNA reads TGTGCCAGCAGTCCCGGGACTGCCTACGAGCAGTACTTC. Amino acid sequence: CASSPGTAYEQYF.

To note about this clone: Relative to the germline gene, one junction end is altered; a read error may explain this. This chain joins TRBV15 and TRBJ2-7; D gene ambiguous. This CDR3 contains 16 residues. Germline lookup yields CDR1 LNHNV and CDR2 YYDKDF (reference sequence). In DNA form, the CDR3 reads TGTGCCACCAGCAGGGTCTTGTCAGCCCTCTCCTTCGAGCAGTACTTC. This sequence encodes CATSRVLSALSFEQYF. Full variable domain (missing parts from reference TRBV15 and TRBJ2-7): DAMVIQNPRYQVTQFGKPVTLSCSQTLNHNVMYWYQQKSSQAPKLLFHYYDKDFNNEADTPDNFQSRRPNTSFCFLDIRSPGLGDTAMYLCATSRVLSALSFEQYFGPGTRLTVT.

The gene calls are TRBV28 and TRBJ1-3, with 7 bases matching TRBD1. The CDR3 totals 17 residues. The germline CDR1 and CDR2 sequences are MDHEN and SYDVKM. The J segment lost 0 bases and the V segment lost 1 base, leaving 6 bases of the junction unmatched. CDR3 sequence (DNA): TGTGCCAGCAGTTTATTGGGGACAGCAGTCTCTGGAAACACCATATATTTT. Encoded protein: CASSLLGTAVSGNTIYF.

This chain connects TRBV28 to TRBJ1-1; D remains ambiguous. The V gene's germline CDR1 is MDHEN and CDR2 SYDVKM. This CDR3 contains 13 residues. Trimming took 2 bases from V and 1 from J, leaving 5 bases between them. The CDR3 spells CASSLGENTEAFF. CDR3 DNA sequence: TGTGCCAGCAGTTTAGGGGAGAACACTGAAGCTTTCTTT. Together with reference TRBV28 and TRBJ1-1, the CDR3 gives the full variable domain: DVKVTQSSRYLVKRTGEKVFLECVQDMDHENMFWYRQDPGLGLRLIYFSYDVKMKEKGDIPEGYSVSREKKERFSLILESASTNQTSMYLCASSLGENTEAFFGQGTRLTVV.

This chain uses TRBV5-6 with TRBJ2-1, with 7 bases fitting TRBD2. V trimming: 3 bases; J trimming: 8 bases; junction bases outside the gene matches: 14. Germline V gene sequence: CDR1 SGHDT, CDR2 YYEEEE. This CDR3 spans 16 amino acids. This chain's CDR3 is CASSSMAGVKGDEQFF. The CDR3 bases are TGTGCCAGCAGCTCTATGGCGGGAGTCAAAGGCGATGAGCAGTTCTTC.

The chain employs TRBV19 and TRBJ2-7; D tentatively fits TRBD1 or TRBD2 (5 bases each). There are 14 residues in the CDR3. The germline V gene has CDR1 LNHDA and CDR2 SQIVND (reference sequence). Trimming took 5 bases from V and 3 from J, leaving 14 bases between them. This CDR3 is CASSVRGAVYEQYF. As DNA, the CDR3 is TGTGCCAGTAGTGTGAGGGGTGCAGTCTACGAGCAGTACTTC.

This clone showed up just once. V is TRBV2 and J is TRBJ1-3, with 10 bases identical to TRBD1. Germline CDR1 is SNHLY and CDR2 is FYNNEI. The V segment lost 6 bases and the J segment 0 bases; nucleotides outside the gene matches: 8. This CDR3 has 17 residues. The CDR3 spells CASREPGQGFSGNTIYF. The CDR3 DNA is TGTGCCAGCAGGGAACCGGGACAGGGGTTCTCTGGAAACACCATATATTTT.

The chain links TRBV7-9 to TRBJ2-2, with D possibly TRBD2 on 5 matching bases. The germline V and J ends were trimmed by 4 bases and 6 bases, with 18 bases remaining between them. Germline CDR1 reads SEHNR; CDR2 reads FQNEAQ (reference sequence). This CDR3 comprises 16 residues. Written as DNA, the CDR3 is TGTGCCAGCAGCTCAGGAGGAGCAGTGGTGGCCGGGGAGCTGTTTTTT. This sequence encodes CASSSGGAVVAGELFF.

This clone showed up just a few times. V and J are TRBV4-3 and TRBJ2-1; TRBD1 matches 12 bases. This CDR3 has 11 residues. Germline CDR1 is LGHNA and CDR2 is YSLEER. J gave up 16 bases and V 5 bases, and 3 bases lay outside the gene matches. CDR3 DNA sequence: TGCGCCAGCAGCGGGACAGGGGGCGTCTTCTTC. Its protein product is CASSGTGGVFF.

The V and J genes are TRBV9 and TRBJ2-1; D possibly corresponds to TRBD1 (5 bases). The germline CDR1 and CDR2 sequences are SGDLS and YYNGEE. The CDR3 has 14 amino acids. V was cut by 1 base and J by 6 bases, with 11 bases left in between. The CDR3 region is CASSVRGSFNEQFF. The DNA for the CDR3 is TGTGCCAGCAGCGTAAGGGGTTCGTTCAATGAGCAGTTCTTC.

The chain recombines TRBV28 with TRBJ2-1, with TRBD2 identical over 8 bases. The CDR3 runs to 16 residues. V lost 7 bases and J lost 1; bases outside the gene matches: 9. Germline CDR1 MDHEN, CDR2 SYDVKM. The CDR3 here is CASTQVAGGSYNEQFF. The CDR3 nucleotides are TGTGCCAGCACCCAGGTGGCGGGAGGATCCTACAATGAGCAGTTCTTC. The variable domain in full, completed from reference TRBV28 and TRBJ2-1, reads DVKVTQSSRYLVKRTGEKVFLECVQDMDHENMFWYRQDPGLGLRLIYFSYDVKMKEKGDIPEGYSVSREKKERFSLILESASTNQTSMYLCASTQVAGGSYNEQFFGPGTRLTVL.

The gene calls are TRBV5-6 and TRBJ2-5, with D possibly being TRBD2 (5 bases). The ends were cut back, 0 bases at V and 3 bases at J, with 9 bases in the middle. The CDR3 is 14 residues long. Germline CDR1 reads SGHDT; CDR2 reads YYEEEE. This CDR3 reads CASSLGLGEETQYF. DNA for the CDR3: TGTGCCAGCAGCTTGGGATTGGGAGAAGAGACCCAGTACTTC.

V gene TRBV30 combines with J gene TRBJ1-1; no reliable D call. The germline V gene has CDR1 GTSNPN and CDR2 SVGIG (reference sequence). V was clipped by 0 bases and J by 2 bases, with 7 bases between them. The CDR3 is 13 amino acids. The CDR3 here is CAWSVHTNTEAFF. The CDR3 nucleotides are TGTGCCTGGAGTGTACATACCAACACTGAAGCTTTCTTT.